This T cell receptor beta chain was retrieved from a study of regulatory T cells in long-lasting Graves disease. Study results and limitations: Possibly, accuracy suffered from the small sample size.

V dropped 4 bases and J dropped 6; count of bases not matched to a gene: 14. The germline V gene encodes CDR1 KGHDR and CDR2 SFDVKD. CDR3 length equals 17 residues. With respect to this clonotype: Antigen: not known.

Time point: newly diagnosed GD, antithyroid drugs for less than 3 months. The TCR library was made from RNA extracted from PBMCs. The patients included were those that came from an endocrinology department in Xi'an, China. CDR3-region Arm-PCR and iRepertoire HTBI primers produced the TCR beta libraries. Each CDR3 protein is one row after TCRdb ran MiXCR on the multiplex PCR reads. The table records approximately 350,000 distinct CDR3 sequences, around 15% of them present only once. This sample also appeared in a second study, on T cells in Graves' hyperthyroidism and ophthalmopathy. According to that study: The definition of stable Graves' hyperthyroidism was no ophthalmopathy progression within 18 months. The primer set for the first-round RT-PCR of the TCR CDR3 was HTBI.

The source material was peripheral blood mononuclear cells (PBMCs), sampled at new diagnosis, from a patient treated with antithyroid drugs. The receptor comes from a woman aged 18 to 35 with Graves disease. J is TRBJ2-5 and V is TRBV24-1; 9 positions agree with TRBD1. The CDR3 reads CATSEPRGGTGLQTQYF. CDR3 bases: TGTGCCACCAGTGAACCTAGGGGAGGGACAGGGCTGCAGACCCAGTACTTC.